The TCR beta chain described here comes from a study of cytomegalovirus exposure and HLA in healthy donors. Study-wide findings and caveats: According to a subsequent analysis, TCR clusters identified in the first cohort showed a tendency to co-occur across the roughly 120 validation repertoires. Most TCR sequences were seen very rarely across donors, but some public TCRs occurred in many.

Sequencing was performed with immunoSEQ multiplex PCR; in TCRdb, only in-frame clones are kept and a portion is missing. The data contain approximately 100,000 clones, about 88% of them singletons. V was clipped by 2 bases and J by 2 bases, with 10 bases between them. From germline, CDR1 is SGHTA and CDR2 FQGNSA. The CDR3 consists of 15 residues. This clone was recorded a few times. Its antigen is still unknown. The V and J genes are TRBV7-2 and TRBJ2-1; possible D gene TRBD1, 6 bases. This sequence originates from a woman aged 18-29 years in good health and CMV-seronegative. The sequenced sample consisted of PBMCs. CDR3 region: CASSLTPGAYNEQFF. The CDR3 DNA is TGTGCCAGCAGCTTAACCCCAGGGGCCTACAATGAGCAGTTCTTC.